This TCR beta chain was obtained from a study of cytomegalovirus exposure and HLA in healthy donors. Across the study: The 110 or so validation repertoires were produced on the same platform as the roughly 690 repertoires of the first cohort. This was reported in a later analysis.

Overall study results and limits: TCR sequences were mostly rare, though some public TCRs occurred in many donors. It was found in a later analysis that first-cohort TCR clusters tended to co-occur in the 100 to 150 validation repertoires. A few chains tied to CMV proved CMV antigen-specific in vitro.

The germline CDR1 and CDR2 sequences are SGHAT and FQNNGV. The CDR3 is made up of 13 amino acids. Trimming shortened V by 4 bases and J by 9 bases, and 16 bases separated the two germline ends. As regards this clone: Its specificity is unknown.

Sequencing used immunoSEQ multiplex PCR; TCRdb keeps in-frame clones, though not all of them. The sample lists some 200,000 clones; roughly four fifths were seen once. The sequence was obtained from a woman under 30 in good health and CMV-seropositive. Material for sequencing was PBMCs. The V call is TRBV11-2, the J call TRBJ2-7; D is uncertain. DNA for the CDR3: TGTGCCAGCAGCTCGCCTAGTCAGCCACGGCAGTACTTC. Translating gives CASSSPSQPRQYF.